This T cell receptor (beta chain) was recorded in a study of cytomegalovirus exposure and HLA in healthy donors. While the first cohort had hundreds of subjects, the donors belonged to the separate validation cohort of 100 to 150 subjects. General study points: In vitro work confirmed that a few CMV-associated chains recognize CMV antigens. Most TCR sequences were uncommon, yet certain public TCRs appeared in many donors.

Details on this clone: What it recognizes is unknown.

Measured with immunoSEQ multiplex PCR; TCRdb has only the in-frame clones, and not every one. The table has about 190,000 clones, 84% seen once. The clonotype comes from a young man in good health and CMV-seropositive. The sample taken for sequencing was PBMCs.

CDR3 protein: CASSDRAVEQYF. The CDR3 DNA reads as TGTGCCAGCAGTGACAGGGCTGTCGAGCAGTACTTC. The genes are TRBV28 and TRBJ2-7, with 7 bases aligning to TRBD1. Germline values: CDR1 MDHEN, CDR2 SYDVKM. This CDR3 contains 12 residues. V shed 5 bases, J shed 6 bases, and the junction held 4 bases outside the gene matches.